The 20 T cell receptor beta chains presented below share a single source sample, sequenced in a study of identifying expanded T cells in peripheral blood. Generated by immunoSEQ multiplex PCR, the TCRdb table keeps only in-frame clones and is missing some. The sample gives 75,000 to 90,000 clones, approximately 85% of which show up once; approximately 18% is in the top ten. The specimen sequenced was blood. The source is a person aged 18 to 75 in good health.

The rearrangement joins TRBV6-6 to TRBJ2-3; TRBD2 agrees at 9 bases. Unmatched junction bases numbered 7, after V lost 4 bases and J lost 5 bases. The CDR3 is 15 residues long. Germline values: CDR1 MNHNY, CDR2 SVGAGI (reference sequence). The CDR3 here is CASSLGREGKDTQYF. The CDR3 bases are TGTGCCAGCAGTTTGGGGCGGGAGGGTAAAGATACGCAGTATTTT.

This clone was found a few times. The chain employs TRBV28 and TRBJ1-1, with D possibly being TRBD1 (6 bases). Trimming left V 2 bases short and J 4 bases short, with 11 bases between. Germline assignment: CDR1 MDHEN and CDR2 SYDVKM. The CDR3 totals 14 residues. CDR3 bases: TGTGCCAGCAGTTTACAGGGGAGGAGCACTGAAGCTTTCTTT. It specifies CASSLQGRSTEAFF.

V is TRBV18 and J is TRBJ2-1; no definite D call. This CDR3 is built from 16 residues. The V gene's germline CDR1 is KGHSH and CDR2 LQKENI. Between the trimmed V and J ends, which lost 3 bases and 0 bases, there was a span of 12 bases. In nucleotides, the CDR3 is TGTGCCAGCTCACCCTTTAGCAGAAACTCCTACAATGAGCAGTTCTTC. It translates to CASSPFSRNSYNEQFF.

The CDR3 DNA sequence: TGTGCCAGCAGCTTAATGGGAGGTGGGAACACTGAAGCTTTCTTT. Protein: CASSLMGGGNTEAFF. The rearrangement links TRBV7-3 to TRBJ1-1, with unresolved D. Trimming removed 1 base from V and 1 base from J, with 10 bases in between. This CDR3 has 15 amino acids. Germline-derived CDR1 and CDR2 are SGHTA and FQGTGA. Filled out from reference TRBV7-3 and TRBJ1-1, the complete variable domain reads GAGVSQTPSNKVTEKGKYVELRCDPISGHTALYWYRQSLGQGPEFLIYFQGTGAADDSGLPNDRFFAVRPEGSVSTLKIQRTERGDSAVYLCASSLMGGGNTEAFFGQGTRLTVV.

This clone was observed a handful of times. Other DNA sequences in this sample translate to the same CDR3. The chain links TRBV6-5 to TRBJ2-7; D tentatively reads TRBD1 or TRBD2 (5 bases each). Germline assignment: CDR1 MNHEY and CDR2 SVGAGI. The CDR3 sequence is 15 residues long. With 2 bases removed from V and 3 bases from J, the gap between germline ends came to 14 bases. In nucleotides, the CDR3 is TGTGCCAGCAGTTACGACCCAGGGAGAAACTACGAGCAGTACTTC. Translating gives CASSYDPGRNYEQYF.

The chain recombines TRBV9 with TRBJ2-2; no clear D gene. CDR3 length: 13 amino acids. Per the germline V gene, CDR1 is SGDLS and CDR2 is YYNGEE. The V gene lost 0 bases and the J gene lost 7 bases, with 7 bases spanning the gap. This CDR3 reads CASSVALIGELFF. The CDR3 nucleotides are TGTGCCAGCAGCGTAGCTCTGATCGGGGAGCTGTTTTTT.

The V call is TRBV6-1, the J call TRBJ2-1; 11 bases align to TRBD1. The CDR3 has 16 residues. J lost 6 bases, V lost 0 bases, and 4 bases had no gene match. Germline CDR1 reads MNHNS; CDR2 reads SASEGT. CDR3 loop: CASSEAGTGGANEQFF. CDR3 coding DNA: TGTGCCAGCAGTGAAGCCGGGACAGGGGGGGCCAATGAGCAGTTCTTC.

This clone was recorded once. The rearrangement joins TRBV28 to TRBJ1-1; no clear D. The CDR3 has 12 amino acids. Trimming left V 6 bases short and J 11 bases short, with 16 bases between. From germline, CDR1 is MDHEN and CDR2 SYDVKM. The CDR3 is CASSPWTVHAFF. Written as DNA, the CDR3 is TGTGCCAGCAGCCCTTGGACGGTACATGCTTTCTTT.

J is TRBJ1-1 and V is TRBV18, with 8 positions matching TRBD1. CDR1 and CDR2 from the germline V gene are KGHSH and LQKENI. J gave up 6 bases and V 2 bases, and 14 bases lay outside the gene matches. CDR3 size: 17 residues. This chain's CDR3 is CASSPRAGGALKAEAFF. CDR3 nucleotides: TGTGCCAGCTCACCAAGGGCAGGGGGCGCGTTAAAAGCTGAAGCTTTCTTT.

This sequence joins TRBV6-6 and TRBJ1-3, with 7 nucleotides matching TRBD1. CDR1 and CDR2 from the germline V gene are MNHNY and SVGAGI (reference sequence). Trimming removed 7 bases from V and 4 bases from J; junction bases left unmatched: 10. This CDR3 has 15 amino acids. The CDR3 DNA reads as TGTGCCAGCAACCCCCCGACAGGGCGAGGAAACACCATATATTTT. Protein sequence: CASNPPTGRGNTIYF.

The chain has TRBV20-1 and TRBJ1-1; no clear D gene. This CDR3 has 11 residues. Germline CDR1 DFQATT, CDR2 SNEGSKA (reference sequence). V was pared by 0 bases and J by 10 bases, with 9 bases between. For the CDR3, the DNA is TGCAGTGCTAGAGATCAACGGGGAGCTTTCTTT. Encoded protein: CSARDQRGAFF.

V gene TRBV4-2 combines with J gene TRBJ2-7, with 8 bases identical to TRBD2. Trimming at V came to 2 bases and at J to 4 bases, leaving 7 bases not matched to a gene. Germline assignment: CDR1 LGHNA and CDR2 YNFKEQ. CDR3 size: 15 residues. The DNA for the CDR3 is TGTGCCAGCAGCCAAAGGAGCGGGAGTGGTTACGAGCAGTACTTC. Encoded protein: CASSQRSGSGYEQYF.

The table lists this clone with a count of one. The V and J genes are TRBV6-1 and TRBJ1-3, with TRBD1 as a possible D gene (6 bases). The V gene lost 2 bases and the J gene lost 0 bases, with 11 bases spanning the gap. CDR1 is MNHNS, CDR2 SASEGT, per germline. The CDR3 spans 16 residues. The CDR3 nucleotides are TGTGCCAGCAGTGAAAGACAGGCCCACTCTGGAAACACCATATATTTT. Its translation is CASSERQAHSGNTIYF.

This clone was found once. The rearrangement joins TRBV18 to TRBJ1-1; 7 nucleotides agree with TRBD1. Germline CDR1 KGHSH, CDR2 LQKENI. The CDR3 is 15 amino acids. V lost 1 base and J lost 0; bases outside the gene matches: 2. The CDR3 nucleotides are TGTGCCAGCTCACCACTCGGGACAGTGAACACTGAAGCTTTCTTT. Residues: CASSPLGTVNTEAFF.

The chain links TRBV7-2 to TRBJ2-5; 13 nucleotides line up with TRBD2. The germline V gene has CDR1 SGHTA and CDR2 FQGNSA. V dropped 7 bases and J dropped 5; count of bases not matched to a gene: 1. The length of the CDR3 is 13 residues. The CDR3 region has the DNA TGTGCCAGCACGACTAGCGGGAGGGAGACCCAGTACTTC. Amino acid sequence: CASTTSGRETQYF. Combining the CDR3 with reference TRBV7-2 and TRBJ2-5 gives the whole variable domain GAGVSQSPSNKVTEKGKDVELRCDPISGHTALYWYRQSLGQGLEFLIYFQGNSAPDKSGLPSDRFSAERTGGSVSTLTIQRTQQEDSAVYLCASTTSGRETQYFGPGTRLLVL.

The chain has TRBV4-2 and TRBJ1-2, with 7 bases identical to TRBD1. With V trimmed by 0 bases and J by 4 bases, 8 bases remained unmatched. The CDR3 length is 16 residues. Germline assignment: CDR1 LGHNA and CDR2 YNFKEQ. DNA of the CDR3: TGTGCCAGCAGCCAAGACCGGTGGGCAGGGGGCTATGGCTACACCTTC. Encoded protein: CASSQDRWAGGYGYTF.

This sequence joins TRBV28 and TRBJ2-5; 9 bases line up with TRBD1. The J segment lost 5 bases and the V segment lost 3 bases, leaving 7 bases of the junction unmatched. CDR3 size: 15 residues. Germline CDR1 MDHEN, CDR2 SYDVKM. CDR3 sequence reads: CASSFNRGRGETQYF. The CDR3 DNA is TGTGCCAGCAGTTTTAACAGGGGGCGCGGGGAGACCCAGTACTTC.

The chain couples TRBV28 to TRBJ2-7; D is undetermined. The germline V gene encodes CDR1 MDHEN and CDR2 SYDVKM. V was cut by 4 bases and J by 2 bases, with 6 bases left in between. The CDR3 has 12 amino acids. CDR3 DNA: TGTGCCAGCAGTTACACCACCTACGAGCAGTACTTC. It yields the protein CASSYTTYEQYF.

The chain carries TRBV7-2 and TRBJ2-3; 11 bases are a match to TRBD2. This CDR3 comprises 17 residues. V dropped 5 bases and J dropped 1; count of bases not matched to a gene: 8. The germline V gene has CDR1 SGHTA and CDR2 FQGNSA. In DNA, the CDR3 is TGTGCCAGCAGCCTACTAGCGGGAGTGCGGGGCACAGATACGCAGTATTTT. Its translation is CASSLLAGVRGTDTQYF. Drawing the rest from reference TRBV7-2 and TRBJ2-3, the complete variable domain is GAGVSQSPSNKVTEKGKDVELRCDPISGHTALYWYRQSLGQGLEFLIYFQGNSAPDKSGLPSDRFSAERTGGSVSTLTIQRTQQEDSAVYLCASSLLAGVRGTDTQYFGPGTRLTVL.

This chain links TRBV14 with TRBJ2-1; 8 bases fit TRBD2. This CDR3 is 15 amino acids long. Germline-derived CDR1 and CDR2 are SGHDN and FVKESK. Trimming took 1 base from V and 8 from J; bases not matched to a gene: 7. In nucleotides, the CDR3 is TGTGCCAGCAGCCAAGGAAGCGGGAGTGGTTATGAGCAGTTCTTC. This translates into CASSQGSGSGYEQFF.